Listed here is a single T cell receptor beta chain. Its antigen remains undetermined. There are no base qualities to consult, and no much larger clone falls within one base. The data stem from a study of blood T cell repertoires in COVID-19 (dated by TCRdb to 2020 to 2021). Background for the entire study: The collaborator samples originated in the United States, Italy and Spain and spanned the acute and convalescent phases of COVID-19. Sample metadata almost always included a de-identified subject ID, COVID-19 status, age in years and sex. The dataset comprised deeply sampled blood TCRbeta repertoires from subjects exposed to, actively infected with, or recovered from COVID-19. Samples came from the ongoing ImmuneRACE study (first 160 participants) plus 1,254 subjects from 6 global collaborators. The repertoires were released in a freely available public database meant as a resource for research on the immune response to SARS-CoV-2. Where available, HLA class I and class II types were obtained from metadata supplied by the sample provider rather than from assay-based typing. The material from the prospective study consisted of cDNA or gDNA derived from T cells, B-cell-depleted T cells, or PBMCs. Results the study describes overall, beyond this receptor: The quantity of clinical and demographic metadata differed by source and by participant and was supplied without curation.

TCRbeta CDR3 regions were amplified from genomic DNA by means of the immunoSEQ Assay, a bias-controlled multiplex PCR. The paper's data handling went like this. Nucleated cell counts per sample were estimated from amplification of reference gene primers within the assay. Sequence reads were collapsed and filtered to measure the absolute abundance of every unique TCRbeta CDR3 rearrangement. For each sample, productive Simpson clonality was calculated as the square root of Simpson's diversity index over productive rearrangements. TCRdb provides this immuneACCESS table in a form limited to in-frame rearrangements. Some clones are lacking; in checked studies, under half of them reflect an unresolved V gene, and why the rest are absent is not known. The D gene and trimming were derived from the DNA, and the V and J assignments and clone size from that table. The sample table holds 160,000 or so clones, of which 86% were seen once. The ten biggest clones cover 3.5% to 4% of the sample.

Collaborating institutions collected whole blood in K2EDTA tubes following their own protocols. Collaborator samples were shipped for TCRbeta analysis as frozen whole blood, isolated PBMCs, or DNA extracted from either sample type. A distance of 14 bases separates the germline ends of V and J, which lose 4 bases and 0 bases respectively. The CDR3 runs 16 residues from the cysteine to the phenylalanine. Left in the record is the CDR3 DNA by itself, 48 bases read in frame from the first base. The germline V gene specifies SGHRS as CDR1 and YFSETQ as CDR2. The receptor chain draws on TRBV5-1 and TRBJ1-3; the D gene is unclear. The TCR originated in a woman in her seventies with acute or convalescent COVID-19. Input material: peripheral blood. The CDR3 region reads CASSRELQSSGNTIYF. The DNA is TGCGCCAGCAGCCGGGAGTTACAAAGCTCTGGAAACACCATATATTTT.